A single sample gave rise to the 31 T cell receptor beta chains below, sequenced in a study of T cell responses to AZD1222 COVID-19 vaccine. Assay used: immunoSEQ multiplex PCR; TCRdb lists only in-frame clones, some missing. The table records about 100,000 clones, about nine tenths of them present only once. The specimen was peripheral blood, collected on day 0 of AZD1222 vaccination. Receptor source: an adult in good health.

The chain recombines TRBV19 with TRBJ1-1; no clear D gene. This CDR3 contains 15 residues. The ends were cut back, 5 bases at V and 1 base at J, with 14 bases in the middle. Germline V gene lookup returns CDR1 LNHDA and CDR2 SQIVND (reference sequence). This CDR3 reads CASSLLSAPNTEAFF. CDR3 nucleotide sequence: TGTGCCAGTAGTCTCCTCAGTGCCCCGAACACTGAAGCTTTCTTT. The whole variable domain, filled in from reference TRBV19 and TRBJ1-1, reads DGGITQSPKYLFRKEGQNVTLSCEQNLNHDAMYWYRQDPGQGLRLIYYSQIVNDFQKGDIAEGYSVSREKKESFPLTVTSAQKNPTAFYLCASSLLSAPNTEAFFGQGTRLTVV.

J is TRBJ1-1 and V is TRBV19; D perhaps matches TRBD1 (6 bases). Germline values: CDR1 LNHDA, CDR2 SQIVND (reference sequence). The CDR3 totals 12 residues. V was pared by 6 bases and J by 3 bases, with 8 bases between. Written as DNA, the CDR3 is TGTGCCAGTAGATCAGGGGACACTGAAGCTTTCTTT. Its protein is CASRSGDTEAFF.

Remarks on this clone: Sequence at one end of the junction differs from germline and may be a read error. The J gene is TRBJ1-5, the V gene TRBV19; the D is unclear. The CDR3 runs to 12 residues. Germline V gives CDR1 LNHDA, CDR2 SQIVND (reference sequence). DNA for the CDR3: TGTGCCAGCAGTAATCGCAATCAGCCCCAGCATTTT. This encodes CASSNRNQPQHF.

This rearrangement joins TRBV19 to TRBJ1-2, with 7 bases fitting TRBD1. Germline CDR1 and CDR2: LNHDA and SQIVND (reference sequence). The CDR3 runs to 15 residues. J lost 0 bases, V lost 5 bases, and 6 bases had no gene match. CDR3 sequence: CASSDRAGANYGYTF. CDR3 nucleotide sequence: TGTGCCAGTAGTGACAGGGCCGGCGCTAACTATGGCTACACCTTC. Variable domain in full (rest from reference TRBV19 and TRBJ1-2): DGGITQSPKYLFRKEGQNVTLSCEQNLNHDAMYWYRQDPGQGLRLIYYSQIVNDFQKGDIAEGYSVSREKKESFPLTVTSAQKNPTAFYLCASSDRAGANYGYTFGSGTRLTVV.

The chain has TRBV7-3 and TRBJ2-3; tentatively, D is TRBD1 (6 bases). Germline assignment: CDR1 SGHTA and CDR2 FQGTGA. The CDR3 sequence is 16 residues long. Trimming shortened V by 3 bases and J by 2 bases, and 15 bases separated the two germline ends. The CDR3 spells CASSFSPDRDTDTQYF. DNA of the CDR3: TGTGCCAGCAGCTTCAGCCCGGACAGAGACACAGATACGCAGTATTTT.

This rearrangement joins TRBV11-2 to TRBJ2-7, with 9 positions matching TRBD2. Germline-derived CDR1 and CDR2 are SGHAT and FQNNGV. V was clipped by 5 bases and J by 7 bases; unmatched bases: 15. The length of the CDR3 is 16 residues. The CDR3 DNA follows: TGTGCCAGCAGCCTGAGGGCTAGCGGGGCCCCTAGGGAGCAGTACTTC. It yields the protein CASSLRASGAPREQYF.

The chain joins TRBV15 to TRBJ1-1; D is possibly TRBD1 (5 bases). Trimming left V 1 base short and J 6 bases short, with 21 bases between. In germline, CDR1 is LNHNV, CDR2 YYDKDF (reference sequence). The CDR3 runs 17 residues. CDR3 bases: TGTGCCACCAGCAGAGGGGCAGGTGAGGGCCCGGGGGCTGAAGCTTTCTTT. This encodes CATSRGAGEGPGAEAFF.

The V gene is TRBV11-2, the J gene TRBJ2-1, with 9 bases identical to TRBD2. Germline V gene data show CDR1 as SGHAT and CDR2 as FQNNGV. With V trimmed by 3 bases and J by 6 bases, 6 bases remained unmatched. The CDR3 is 15 amino acids. CDR3 residues: CASSLVISGSNEQFF. The CDR3 DNA reads as TGTGCCAGCAGCTTGGTCATTAGCGGGAGCAATGAGCAGTTCTTC.

This rearrangement joins TRBV6-2 or TRBV6-3 to TRBJ1-1; perhaps TRBD1 as D (5 bases). CDR1 is MNHEY and CDR2 is SVGEGT in the germline V gene. The V end lost 2 bases, the J end lost 7 bases, and 17 bases lay between the germline ends. The length of the CDR3 is 15 residues. The CDR3 region is CASSYPPRGSFEAFF. CDR3 DNA: TGTGCCAGCAGTTACCCCCCGAGGGGCAGCTTTGAAGCTTTCTTT.

V is TRBV27 and J is TRBJ2-2; unclear D gene. V lost 5 bases to trimming and J lost 0 bases, with 10 bases between them. CDR1 and CDR2 (germline): MNHEY, SMNVEV (reference sequence). This CDR3 comprises 15 residues. CDR3 sequence reads: CASSPTVTNTGELFF. In nucleotides, the CDR3 is TGTGCCAGCAGTCCGACCGTCACGAACACCGGGGAGCTGTTTTTT.

The chain links TRBV28 to TRBJ1-6; 8 nucleotides agree with TRBD1. J was trimmed by 10 bases and V by 5 bases; bases with no gene match: 7. The CDR3 has 14 amino acids. CDR1 MDHEN and CDR2 SYDVKM come from the germline V gene. The CDR3 sequence: CASSRTGRYSPLHF. CDR3 coding DNA: TGTGCCAGCAGTCGGACAGGGCGTTACTCACCCCTCCACTTT. The complete variable domain, with remaining parts taken from reference TRBV28 and TRBJ1-6, reads DVKVTQSSRYLVKRTGEKVFLECVQDMDHENMFWYRQDPGLGLRLIYFSYDVKMKEKGDIPEGYSVSREKKERFSLILESASTNQTSMYLCASSRTGRYSPLHFGNGTRLTVT.

The rearrangement uses TRBV6-5 and TRBJ1-2; 8 bases map to TRBD1. The V segment lost 2 bases and the J segment 8 bases; nucleotides outside the gene matches: 4. Germline assignment: CDR1 MNHEY and CDR2 SVGAGI. This CDR3 contains 13 residues. CDR3 protein: CASSYASGGGYTF. DNA for the CDR3: TGTGCCAGCAGTTACGCGTCAGGGGGCGGCTACACCTTC.

The chain carries TRBV6-5 and TRBJ1-1, with D uncertain. The V gene's germline CDR1 is MNHEY and CDR2 SVGAGI. The CDR3 loop spans 14 amino acids. Trimming cost V 0 bases and J 0 bases, with 5 bases left between them. The CDR3 region is CASSYSPVNTEAFF. As DNA, the CDR3 is TGTGCCAGCAGTTACTCGCCAGTGAACACTGAAGCTTTCTTT.

To note about this clone: The identical CDR3 is also encoded by other nucleotide sequences in the sample. The chain recombines TRBV4-3 with TRBJ1-5; no reliable D call. V lost 0 bases and J lost 4, with 4 bases in between. The CDR3 extends over 13 amino acids. The germline CDR1 and CDR2 sequences are LGHNA and YSLEER. CDR3 loop: CASSQDGNQPQHF. CDR3 nucleotide sequence: TGCGCCAGCAGCCAAGATGGAAATCAGCCCCAGCATTTT.

The chain uses TRBV7-9 and TRBJ2-1; 7 positions agree with TRBD2. V trimming: 5 bases; J trimming: 11 bases; junction bases outside the gene matches: 15. The germline CDR1 and CDR2 sequences are SEHNR and FQNEAQ (reference sequence). The length of the CDR3 is 15 residues. CDR3 sequence (DNA): TGTGCCAGCAGCCCTGGACTAGGGCACGCTCGTAAGCAGTTCTTC. Encoded protein: CASSPGLGHARKQFF.

The chain combines TRBV4-1 with TRBJ2-1; D is unresolved. Germline loops: CDR1 MGHRA, CDR2 YSYEKL. Trimming pared 0 bases from V and 5 bases from J, leaving 17 bases between. The CDR3 runs to 17 residues. DNA for the CDR3: TGCGCCAGCAGCCAAGACGGCCCGGTTAGAGGTAACAATGAGCAGTTCTTC. Translated, it gives CASSQDGPVRGNNEQFF.

The rearrangement joins TRBV2 to TRBJ2-5; D remains ambiguous. The CDR3 consists of 12 residues. Per germline, CDR1 SNHLY and CDR2 FYNNEI. Trimming removed 4 bases at V and 9 bases at J, with 12 bases between. CDR3 sequence: CASSGPLEAQYF. In nucleotides, the CDR3 is TGTGCCAGCAGTGGTCCCCTCGAGGCCCAGTACTTC.

Here the CDR3 reads CASSLVAGSYNEQFF. The DNA of the CDR3 is TGTGCCAGCAGCTTAGTGGCAGGGTCCTACAATGAGCAGTTCTTC. The chain carries TRBV13 and TRBJ2-1; a possible D gene is TRBD1 (5 bases). Germline V gives CDR1 PRHDT, CDR2 FYEKMQ (reference sequence). V was cut by 1 base and J by 1 base, with 8 bases left in between. The CDR3 has 15 amino acids.

This clone showed up just once. J is TRBJ2-1 and V is TRBV2; 8 nucleotides match TRBD1. The CDR3 covers 16 residues. Per the germline V gene, CDR1 is SNHLY and CDR2 is FYNNEI. J was trimmed by 5 bases and V by 3 bases; bases with no gene match: 9. The CDR3 sequence is CASSEDGQGFHNEQFF. The CDR3, as DNA: TGTGCCAGCAGTGAGGACGGACAGGGCTTCCACAATGAGCAGTTCTTC. Filled out from reference TRBV2 and TRBJ2-1, the complete variable domain reads EPEVTQTPSHQVTQMGQEVILRCVPISNHLYFYWYRQILGQKVEFLVSFYNNEISEKSEIFDDQFSVERPDGSNFTLKIRSTKLEDSAMYFCASSEDGQGFHNEQFFGPGTRLTVL.

This chain uses TRBV9 with TRBJ2-2, with D perhaps given as TRBD1 or TRBD2 (7 bases each). This CDR3 comprises 16 residues. Trimming removed 3 bases from V and 4 bases from J, with 16 bases in between. The germline V gene encodes CDR1 SGDLS and CDR2 YYNGEE. This CDR3 is CASSAQGGPSTGELFF. In DNA, the CDR3 is TGTGCCAGCAGCGCTCAGGGGGGGCCGAGCACCGGGGAGCTGTTTTTT.

This clone has just one count. This chain uses TRBV24-1 with TRBJ2-2; TRBD1 might be the D (6 bases). There are 13 residues in the CDR3. Per germline, CDR1 KGHDR and CDR2 SFDVKD. Trimming shortened V by 7 bases and J by 5 bases, and 10 bases separated the two germline ends. The CDR3, as DNA: TGTGCCACCAGGTACCAGGGGACCGGGGAGCTGTTTTTT. This encodes CATRYQGTGELFF.

The chain links TRBV4-1 to TRBJ2-7; TRBD2 aligns across 7 bases. CDR1 is MGHRA and CDR2 is YSYEKL in the germline V gene. With V trimmed by 0 bases and J by 2 bases, 10 bases remained unmatched. This CDR3 region has 17 residues. This chain's CDR3 is CASSQEGDGGFTYEQYF. The CDR3 nucleotides read TGCGCCAGCAGCCAAGAGGGGGACGGGGGGTTCACCTACGAGCAGTACTTC.

V usage is TRBV19 and J usage is TRBJ1-6, with unresolved D. The CDR3 totals 15 residues. The germline gives CDR1 LNHDA, CDR2 SQIVND (reference sequence). V was clipped by 3 bases and J by 6 bases, with 12 bases between them. DNA of the CDR3: TGTGCCAGTAGTATCGGGTCTAAACTTAATTCACCCCTCCACTTT. As protein: CASSIGSKLNSPLHF.

This clone was seen only a few times. This sequence joins TRBV4-2 and TRBJ1-5, with 10 nucleotides matching TRBD1. CDR1 and CDR2 from the germline V gene are LGHNA and YNFKEQ. The trim removed 0 bases at V and 6 bases at J, leaving 5 bases unmatched. The CDR3 has 16 residues. CDR3 residues: CASSQDGTGVGQPQHF. For the CDR3, the DNA is TGTGCCAGCAGCCAAGATGGGACAGGGGTGGGTCAGCCCCAGCATTTT.

The chain links TRBV7-9 to TRBJ1-2; D possibly corresponds to TRBD1 (6 bases). Germline-derived CDR1 and CDR2 are SEHNR and FQNEAQ (reference sequence). V lost 7 bases and J 6 bases, leaving 12 bases between the germline ends. CDR3 length: 12 residues. Written as DNA, the CDR3 is TGTGCCAGCACCACAGGGAAGAATGGCTACACCTTC. Residues: CASTTGKNGYTF.

The chain carries TRBV5-5 and TRBJ1-6; D unclear. CDR3 length: 16 amino acids. The V end lost 4 bases, the J end lost 6 bases, and 17 bases lay between the germline ends. The V gene's germline CDR1 is SGHKS and CDR2 YYEKEE (reference sequence). CDR3 in amino acids: CASSLLASSTNSPLHF. CDR3 coding DNA: TGTGCCAGCAGCCTTCTCGCGAGCAGTACTAATTCACCCCTCCACTTT. Combining the CDR3 with reference TRBV5-5 and TRBJ1-6 gives the whole variable domain DAGVTQSPTHLIKTRGQQVTLRCSPISGHKSVSWYQQVLGQGPQFIFQYYEKEERGRGNFPDRFSARQFPNYSSELNVNALLLGDSALYLCASSLLASSTNSPLHFGNGTRLTVT.

The V gene is TRBV19, the J gene TRBJ2-1, with TRBD2 as a possible D gene (6 bases). V lost 3 bases and J lost 5, with 14 bases in between. The CDR3 is 15 amino acids. CDR1 is LNHDA, CDR2 SQIVND, per germline (reference sequence). CDR3 sequence: CASSMFRESNNEQFF. As DNA, the CDR3 is TGTGCCAGTAGTATGTTTCGGGAGTCCAACAATGAGCAGTTCTTC.

V gene TRBV7-9 combines with J gene TRBJ1-3; no clear D. The CDR3 covers 15 residues. V was cut by 3 bases and J by 0 bases, with 9 bases left in between. Germline assignment: CDR1 SEHNR and CDR2 FQNEAQ (reference sequence). CDR3 coding DNA: TGTGCCAGCAGCTTGGCATTTCTCTCTGGAAACACCATATATTTT. Translation gives CASSLAFLSGNTIYF. The full variable domain, its missing parts supplied by reference TRBV7-9 and TRBJ1-3, is DTGVSQNPRHKITKRGQNVTFRCDPISEHNRLYWYRQTLGQGPEFLTYFQNEAQLEKSRLLSDRFSAERPKGSFSTLEIQRTEQGDSAMYLCASSLAFLSGNTIYFGEGSWLTVV.

This chain uses TRBV5-8 with TRBJ1-2; 9 bases match TRBD1. Trimming took 2 bases from V and 4 from J; bases not matched to a gene: 12. Germline CDR1 is SGHTS and CDR2 is YDEGEE. The CDR3 length is 17 residues. The CDR3: CASSFTLAGQGGYGYTF. As DNA, the CDR3 is TGTGCCAGCAGCTTTACGTTGGCGGGACAGGGAGGCTATGGCTACACCTTC.

The V gene is TRBV9, the J gene TRBJ2-3; 7 bases match TRBD2. After removal of 4 bases from V and 1 base from J, the junction contained 6 bases not matched to a gene. The CDR3 sequence is 15 residues long. Germline CDR1 and CDR2: SGDLS and YYNGEE. The CDR3 DNA reads TGTGCCAGCAGCCTCGGACTAGATGGCACAGATACGCAGTATTTT. Translated: CASSLGLDGTDTQYF. Full variable domain (rest looked up from reference TRBV9 and TRBJ2-3): DSGVTQTPKHLITATGQRVTLRCSPRSGDLSVYWYQQSLDQGLQFLIQYYNGEERAKGNILERFSAQQFPDLHSELNLSSLELGDSALYFCASSLGLDGTDTQYFGPGTRLTVL.

The chain couples TRBV5-6 to TRBJ2-7, with 7 bases aligning to TRBD2. The ends lost 4 bases at V and 0 bases at J; junction bases unmatched: 7. CDR1 and CDR2 (germline): SGHDT, YYEEEE. This CDR3 contains 15 residues. CDR3 in amino acids: CASSPSAGVSYEQYF. In DNA, the CDR3 is TGTGCCAGCAGCCCATCCGCGGGGGTCTCCTACGAGCAGTACTTC. Supplemented by reference TRBV5-6 and TRBJ2-7, the full variable domain reads DAGVTQSPTHLIKTRGQQVTLRCSPKSGHDTVSWYQQALGQGPQFIFQYYEEEERQRGNFPDRFSGHQFPNYSSELNVNALLLGDSALYLCASSPSAGVSYEQYFGPGTRLTVT.